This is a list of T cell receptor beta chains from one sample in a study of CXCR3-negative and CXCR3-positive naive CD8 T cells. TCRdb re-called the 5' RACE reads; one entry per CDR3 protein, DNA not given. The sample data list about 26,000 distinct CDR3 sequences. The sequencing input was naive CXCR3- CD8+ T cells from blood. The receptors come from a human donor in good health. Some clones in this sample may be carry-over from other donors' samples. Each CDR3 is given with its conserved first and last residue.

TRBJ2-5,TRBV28,CASSSGTAPIPALVETQYF
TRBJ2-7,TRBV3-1,CASSHGTANEQYF
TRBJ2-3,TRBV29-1,CSVEGQNTDTQYF
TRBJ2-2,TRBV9,CASSVERGLPGELFF
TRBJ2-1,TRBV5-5,CASSEPGTRPNEQFF
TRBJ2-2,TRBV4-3,CASSQDATANTGELFF
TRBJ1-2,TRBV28,CASSSTTGGAGYGYTF
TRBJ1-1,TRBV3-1,CASSQGPLGDTEAFF
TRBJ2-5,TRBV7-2,CASSPRQQWGETQYF
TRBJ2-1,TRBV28,CASSSGLAGDSYNEQFF
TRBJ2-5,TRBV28,CASSDRDNQETQYF
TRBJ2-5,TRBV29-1,CSVEGGAQGQETQYF
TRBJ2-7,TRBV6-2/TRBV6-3,CASSYDRSYEQYF
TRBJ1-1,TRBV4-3,CASSQHLSALNTEAFF
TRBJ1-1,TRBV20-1,CSASPRVWENTEAFF
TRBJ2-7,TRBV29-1,CSVAPGLAGVGEQYF
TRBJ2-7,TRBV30,CAWTWGGQGHEQYF
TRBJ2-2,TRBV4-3,CASSQDWTGELFF
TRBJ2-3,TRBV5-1,CASSLNPRVDTQYF
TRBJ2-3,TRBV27,CASSLDRGGDTQYF
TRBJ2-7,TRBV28,CASRQDYEQYF
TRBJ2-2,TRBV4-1,CASSQYRVVATGELFF